This T cell receptor beta chain was identified in a study of regulatory T cells in long-lasting Graves disease (dated by TCRdb to the early 2020s). Regarding the study in general: Patients with newly diagnosed Graves' disease had been on antithyroid drugs for under 3 months. A total of about 35 samples underwent TCR sequencing, from roughly 13 patients with persistent Graves' disease and roughly 20 patients with newly diagnosed Graves' disease. The study was registered as a clinical trial and conducted in China. Persistent Graves' disease patients were compared with newly diagnosed Graves' disease patients by peripheral blood TCR sequencing and RNA sequencing. Overall study outcomes, separate from this receptor: Compared with newly diagnosed patients, patients with persistent Graves' disease had lower TCR Shannon entropy and fewer highly expanded clones, which suggests clonal expansion. A larger number of public clonotypes was shared among persistent patients (under 3,000) than among newly diagnosed patients (roughly 970). Sequencing and analysis were restricted to the TCR beta chain. The authors acknowledged the small sample size as a limitation that may reduce accuracy. Persistent disease showed preferential use of TRBV28, TRBJ1-2 and TRBJ2-5, whereas newly diagnosed disease favored TRBV20-1 and TRBJ2-1. The study examined only peripheral blood because the primary lesion, thyroid tissue, could not be accessed.

The sample's time point label is to be understood as: newly diagnosed GD, antithyroid drugs for less than 3 months. For both TCR sequencing and RNA sequencing, RNA was extracted from PBMCs in TRIzol. The diagnosis of Graves' disease followed American Thyroid Association guidelines. Recruitment of patients was carried out at an endocrinology department in Xi'an, China. From each patient, 7.5 to 9.5 milliliters of peripheral blood was collected into an EDTA anticoagulant tube. Ficoll Paque Plus density gradient separation was used to isolate PBMCs, and no further T cell sorting was performed. An Agilent 2100 Bioanalyzer and agarose gel were used to assess RNA quality, and a NanoDrop 2000 was used to measure RNA concentration. Library preparation employed multiplex PCR. Sequencing relied on an Illumina HiSeq 4000. TCR beta libraries were built with iRepertoire HTBI primers and Arm-PCR amplification of CDR3 regions. PCR products were gel purified before sequencing. The original pipeline was this. Gene usage analysis of CDR3 amino acid clonotypes relied on the 55 to 80 TRBV and 14 TRBJ segments identified across samples. Filtered high-quality paired reads were merged into contigs using COPE and FqMerger. Contigs were aligned with BLAST to IMGT TRBV, TRBD and TRBJ reference genes, and CDR3 was defined per IMGT. Any clonotype with a frequency above 0.1% was classified as a highly expanded clone. Shannon entropy was used to measure repertoire diversity, and the Gini coefficient was used to measure V-J evenness. A clonotype found in more than one individual was treated as public. TCRdb trimmed public reads at Q25 via fastp, called clones via MiXCR and kept in-frame beta chains. Merged by CDR3 protein, the rows form single entries marked with the most common genes and DNA. TCRdb assigned the V and J calls; the authors' analysis was not used. This sample has around 400,000 distinct CDR3 sequences in its table, and 15% to 18% of those were observed once. The ten largest clones add up to approximately 21% of the sample.

The CDR3 measures 19 amino acids from cysteine to phenylalanine. The sequence is cut down to CDR3 DNA, 57 bases in frame from base 1. From a lookup of the germline V gene (reference sequence), CDR1 and CDR2 are DFQATT and SNEGSKA. Germline trimming: 0 bases from V, 3 bases from J; junction bases outside gene matches: 14. At least ten counts were recorded for this clonotype. What this receptor recognizes is not known. Base qualities are not recorded, but no much larger clone differs from it by a single base. The sequencing here drew on peripheral blood mononuclear cells (PBMCs), taken at new diagnosis, from a patient treated with antithyroid drugs. The sequence joins TRBV20-1 to TRBJ2-1; TRBD2 lines up with 10 middle nucleotides. The receptor comes from a female donor with Graves disease. The CDR3 has the sequence CSARDWGLAGDSVYNEQFF. The base sequence is TGCAGTGCTAGAGATTGGGGGCTAGCGGGAGACTCAGTCTACAATGAGCAGTTCTTC.